This TCR beta chain was identified in a study of blood T cell repertoires in COVID-19. Looking at the study overall: COVID-19 samples, acute and convalescent, were from the United States, Italy and Spain. T cells, B-cell-depleted T cells, or PBMCs provided the cDNA or gDNA that served as material.

TCRdb's copy holds only in-frame clones and misses some; the assay was immunoSEQ multiplex PCR. Among about 120,000 clones listed, roughly nine tenths were seen once. V was trimmed by 4 bases and J by 3 bases, leaving 11 bases between them. The CDR3 covers 13 residues. CDR1 and CDR2 (germline): SGHDT, YYEEEE. The chain joins TRBV5-6 to TRBJ2-7, with D possibly TRBD2 on 6 matching bases. This sequence was found in a man aged 65 to 85 who had recovered from COVID-19. Sequenced sample: peripheral blood. CDR3 DNA: TGTGCCAGCAGCGTCGGGACTCGCTACGAGCAGTACTTC. It yields the protein CASSVGTRYEQYF. The full variable domain, rest sourced from reference TRBV5-6 and TRBJ2-7, is DAGVTQSPTHLIKTRGQQVTLRCSPKSGHDTVSWYQQALGQGPQFIFQYYEEEERQRGNFPDRFSGHQFPNYSSELNVNALLLGDSALYLCASSVGTRYEQYFGPGTRLTVT.